One sample yielded the 16 T cell receptor beta chains listed below, sequenced in a study of blood T cell repertoires in COVID-19. TCRdb keeps only in-frame clones here, not all; method: immunoSEQ multiplex PCR. The table records 53,000 or so clones, 76% of them present only once. Sequencing used peripheral blood. All receptors come from a man aged 45-60 years with active or convalescent COVID-19.

This clone was recorded only once. This chain links TRBV18 with TRBJ2-7; no reliable D call. This CDR3 contains 14 residues. Trimming removed 3 bases from V and 0 bases from J, with 9 bases in between. Germline CDR1 reads KGHSH; CDR2 reads LQKENI. The CDR3 is CASSPPASSYEQYF. The CDR3, as DNA: TGTGCCAGCTCACCTCCCGCGAGCTCCTACGAGCAGTACTTC. Supplemented by reference TRBV18 and TRBJ2-7, the full variable domain reads NAGVMQNPRHLVRRRGQEARLRCSPMKGHSHVYWYRQLPEEGLKFMVYLQKENIIDESGMPKERFSAEFPKEGPSILRIQQVVRGDSAAYFCASSPPASSYEQYFGPGTRLTVT.

This sequence joins TRBV13 and TRBJ1-2; D ambiguous. The germline CDR1 and CDR2 sequences are PRHDT and FYEKMQ (reference sequence). This CDR3 contains 12 residues. The germline V and J ends were trimmed by 0 bases and 7 bases, with 6 bases remaining between them. In DNA, the CDR3 is TGTGCCAGCAGCTTAGGGTCGGGTGGCTACACCTTC. Translating it yields CASSLGSGGYTF.

The chain recombines TRBV6-2 or TRBV6-3 with TRBJ1-2; D remains ambiguous. The germline CDR1 and CDR2 sequences are MNHEY and SVGEGT. The CDR3 contains 11 residues. Trimming removed 5 bases at V and 5 bases at J, with 6 bases between. The CDR3 protein is CASSRGYGYTF. CDR3 DNA sequence: TGTGCCAGCAGTCGAGGTTATGGCTACACCTTC.

The J gene is TRBJ1-2, the V gene TRBV12-3 or TRBV12-4; D possibly corresponds to TRBD1 (5 bases). V gave up 8 bases and J gave up 7 bases, with 17 bases separating them. The CDR3 sequence is 13 residues long. CDR3 sequence: CASGTGGRGGYTF. In nucleotides, the CDR3 is TGTGCCAGCGGGACCGGGGGTCGGGGTGGCTACACCTTC.

In DNA, the CDR3 is TGTGCCAGCAGCGTATCGGGACAACGCACTGAAGCTTTCTTT. It encodes CASSVSGQRTEAFF. The rearrangement links TRBV9 to TRBJ1-1; a possible D gene is TRBD1 (6 bases). Germline values: CDR1 SGDLS, CDR2 YYNGEE. The V end was cut by 1 base, the J end by 4 bases, with 11 bases between. The CDR3 is 14 amino acids. Combining the CDR3 with reference TRBV9 and TRBJ1-1 gives the whole variable domain DSGVTQTPKHLITATGQRVTLRCSPRSGDLSVYWYQQSLDQGLQFLIQYYNGEERAKGNILERFSAQQFPDLHSELNLSSLELGDSALYFCASSVSGQRTEAFFGQGTRLTVV.

This clone was picked up a small number of times. The chain couples TRBV6-5 to TRBJ1-6; 10 nucleotides agree with TRBD1. This CDR3 is built from 16 residues. Germline assignment: CDR1 MNHEY and CDR2 SVGAGI. The V gene end was trimmed by 4 bases and the J gene end by 10 bases; junction bases not matched to a gene: 10. The CDR3 nucleotides read TGTGCCAGCAGTTTCGGACAGGGGGTGACTCAATCACCCCTCCACTTT. The encoded protein is CASSFGQGVTQSPLHF.

The rearrangement joins TRBV18 to TRBJ2-7; D is undetermined. The V and J ends lost 4 bases and 5 bases respectively, with 9 bases between them. This CDR3 contains 12 residues. Germline V gives CDR1 KGHSH, CDR2 LQKENI. CDR3 protein: CASSLDFHEQYF. The DNA for the CDR3 is TGTGCCAGCTCACTAGACTTCCACGAGCAGTACTTC.

The count of this clone is one. This chain joins TRBV19 and TRBJ2-5; TRBD2 aligns across 13 bases. Germline CDR1 and CDR2: LNHDA and SQIVND (reference sequence). Unmatched junction bases numbered 9, after V lost 5 bases and J lost 3 bases. The CDR3 contains 17 residues. CDR3 amino acids: CASSRNQLAGGKETQYF. CDR3 DNA sequence: TGTGCCAGTAGTCGCAACCAACTAGCGGGGGGGAAAGAGACCCAGTACTTC.

The V and J genes are TRBV27 and TRBJ1-2; possibly TRBD1 for D (5 bases). V lost 3 bases and J 14 bases, leaving 19 bases between the germline ends. CDR3 length: 13 amino acids. Germline V gene data show CDR1 as MNHEY and CDR2 as SMNVEV (reference sequence). DNA of the CDR3: TGTGCCAGCAGTTTGTCCCATGGGGCCCGGGAGACCTTC. Protein sequence: CASSLSHGARETF.

This rearrangement joins TRBV16 to TRBJ1-5; 8 positions match TRBD1. Germline V gene data show CDR1 as KGHSY and CDR2 as FQNENV. The CDR3 totals 15 residues. V shed 4 bases, J shed 5 bases, and the junction held 7 bases outside the gene matches. The CDR3 spells CASSPTGVGYQPQHF. Here the CDR3 DNA reads TGTGCCAGCAGCCCGACAGGGGTTGGGTATCAGCCCCAGCATTTT.

The rearrangement uses TRBV19 and TRBJ1-4, with a weak D call TRBD1 (5 bases). Germline V gene lookup returns CDR1 LNHDA and CDR2 SQIVND (reference sequence). V lost 3 bases and J 7 bases, leaving 9 bases between the germline ends. This CDR3 has 13 amino acids. This CDR3 reads CASSIQGGEKLFF. The CDR3 DNA is TGTGCCAGTAGTATCCAGGGAGGTGAAAAACTGTTTTTT.

The chain links TRBV29-1 to TRBJ2-3, with 8 bases aligning to TRBD1. The CDR3 extends over 15 amino acids. Germline V gives CDR1 SQVTM, CDR2 ANQGSEA. The V segment lost 4 bases and the J segment 0 bases; nucleotides outside the gene matches: 6. The CDR3 coding sequence is TGCAGCGTTGCGACAGGGGTCGGTAGCACAGATACGCAGTATTTT. Residues: CSVATGVGSTDTQYF.

The table lists this clone with many counts. V and J are TRBV6-5 and TRBJ2-7; D might be TRBD1 (6 bases). Trimming stripped 0 bases from V and 1 base from J, with 10 bases between. CDR1 and CDR2 (germline): MNHEY, SVGAGI. CDR3 length: 15 residues. CDR3 in DNA: TGTGCCAGCAGTTACTCGAATCAGGGGTCCTACGAGCAGTACTTC. The encoded protein is CASSYSNQGSYEQYF.

The rearrangement uses TRBV9 and TRBJ1-3; no firm D call. V gave up 3 bases and J gave up 2 bases, with 12 bases separating them. Germline loops: CDR1 SGDLS, CDR2 YYNGEE. The CDR3 has 15 residues. In nucleotides, the CDR3 is TGTGCCAGCAGCGGTGTGGGGAGGGCTGGAAACACCATATATTTT. Protein: CASSGVGRAGNTIYF.

The chain uses TRBV29-1 and TRBJ1-2, with D unresolved. V was cut by 6 bases and J by 5 bases, with 13 bases left in between. This CDR3 spans 12 amino acids. The germline V gene encodes CDR1 SQVTM and CDR2 ANQGSEA. CDR3 sequence: CSVRSDFYGYTF. In DNA form, the CDR3 reads TGCAGCGTACGGTCGGACTTTTATGGCTACACCTTC.

This clone was seen only a few times. This chain uses TRBV7-9 with TRBJ2-1; no definite D call. Deletions cut 4 bases from V and 12 bases from J, with 10 bases between. Germline loops: CDR1 SEHNR, CDR2 FQNEAQ (reference sequence). The CDR3 is 11 amino acids. CDR3 protein: CASSSSIGQFF. In DNA form, the CDR3 reads TGTGCCAGCAGCTCATCCATCGGGCAGTTCTTC.